This T cell receptor (beta chain) was sequenced in a study of blood T cell repertoires in COVID-19. Study details: Acute and convalescent COVID-19 samples came from the United States, Italy and Spain. T cells, B-cell-depleted T cells, or PBMCs supplied cDNA or gDNA.

In the original processing: Amplification from reference gene primers served as the basis for estimated nucleated cell counts. Assay: immunoSEQ multiplex PCR; the TCRdb copy retains only in-frame clones and omits some. V, J and clone size derive from that table, while D and trimming were established from the DNA sequence. This table has around 100,000 clones, about 92% appearing once. Germline assignment: CDR1 SGHRS and CDR2 YFSETQ. Germline trimming cut 0 bases from V and 5 bases from J; bases unmatched to any gene: 3. The length of the CDR3 is 15 residues. Sequences were obtained from peripheral blood. This sequence was found in a man in his fifties with active COVID-19. The chain combines TRBV5-1 with TRBJ2-7, with 12 positions matching TRBD2. The CDR3 DNA follows: TGCGCCAGCAGCTTGGATGGACTAGCGGGAAACGAGCAGTACTTC. It codes for CASSLDGLAGNEQYF. Using reference TRBV5-1 and TRBJ2-7 for the parts outside the CDR3, the full variable domain is KAGVTQTPRYLIKTRGQQVTLSCSPISGHRSVSWYQQTPGQGLQFLFEYFSETQRNKGNFPGRFSGRQFSNSRSEMNVSTLELGDSALYLCASSLDGLAGNEQYFGPGTRLTVT.